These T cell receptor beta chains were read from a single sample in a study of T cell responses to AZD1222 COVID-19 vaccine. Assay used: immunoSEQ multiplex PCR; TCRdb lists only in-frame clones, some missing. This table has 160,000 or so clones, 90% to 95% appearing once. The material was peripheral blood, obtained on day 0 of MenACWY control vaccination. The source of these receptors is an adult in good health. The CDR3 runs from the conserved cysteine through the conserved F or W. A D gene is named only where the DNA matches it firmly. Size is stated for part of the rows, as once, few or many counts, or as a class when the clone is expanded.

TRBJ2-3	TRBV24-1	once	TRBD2	TGTGCCACCAGTGATGGAGCGGGAGGGCCGGGAGATACGCAGTATTTT	CATSDGAGGPGDTQYF
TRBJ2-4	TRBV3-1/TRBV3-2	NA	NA	TGTGCCAGCAGCCCCCCCGGGGTCGGCCTACCGGTCATTCAGTACTTC	CASSPPGVGLPVIQYF
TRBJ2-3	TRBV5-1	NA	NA	TGCGCCAGCAGCTTCTCCTCTAGCGTCCCCCCCGATACGCAGTATTTT	CASSFSSSVPPDTQYF
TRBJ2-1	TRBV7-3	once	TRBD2	TGTGCCAGCAGCGACCCGGGACTAGGACCCTACAATGAGCAGTTCTTC	CASSDPGLGPYNEQFF
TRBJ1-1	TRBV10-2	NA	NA	TGCGCCAGCAGTGAGTCGCGGGGGAGACTGAACACTGAAGCTTTCTTT	CASSESRGRLNTEAFF
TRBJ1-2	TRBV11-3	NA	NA	TGTGCCAGCAGCTTACCCGACTATGGCTACACCTTC	CASSLPDYGYTF
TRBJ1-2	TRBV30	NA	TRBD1	TGTGCCTGGAGACGTGGGACAGGAGGAGTAGAAGGCTACACCTTC	CAWRRGTGGVEGYTF
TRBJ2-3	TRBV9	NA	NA	TGTGCCAGCAGCGTAAGACCGACAACCACAGATACGCAGTATTTT	CASSVRPTTTDTQYF
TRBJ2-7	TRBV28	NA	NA	TGTGCCAGCAGTGTTGGTATAACGACTACCTACTCCTACGAGCAGTACTTC	CASSVGITTTYSYEQYF
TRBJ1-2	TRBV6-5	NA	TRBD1	TGTGCCAGCATCCCAGGGGGCGTCCTCTATGGCTACACCTTC	CASIPGGVLYGYTF
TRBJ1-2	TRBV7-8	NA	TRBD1	TGTGCCAGCAGCTTGAACAGGGGAGGGTTATCTGGCTACACCTTC	CASSLNRGGLSGYTF
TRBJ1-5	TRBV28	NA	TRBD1	TGTGCCAGCAGGCAGACAGGGAACAATCAGCCCCAGCATTTT	CASRQTGNNQPQHF
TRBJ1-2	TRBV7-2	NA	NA	TGTGCCAGCAGCCCAACGTACCGGGGACAATATGGCTACACCTTC	CASSPTYRGQYGYTF
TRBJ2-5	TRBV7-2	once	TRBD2	TGTGCCAGCAGCTCTCGGGGACTAGCGGGCGCAGAGACCCAGTACTTC	CASSSRGLAGAETQYF
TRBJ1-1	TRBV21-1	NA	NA	TGTGCCAGCAGCAAAGACCGACGGGAGAACACTGAAGCTTTCTTT	CASSKDRRENTEAFF
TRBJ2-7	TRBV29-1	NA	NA	TGCAGCGGGGGGAGGACCTCCTACGAGCAGTACTTC	CSGGRTSYEQYF
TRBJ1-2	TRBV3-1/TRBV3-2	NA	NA	TGTGCCAGCAGCCAAGATAGGGGGACGGTCTATGGCTACACCTTC	CASSQDRGTVYGYTF
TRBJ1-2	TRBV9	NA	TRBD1	TGTGCCAGCAGCGTAGAGGGACAGGGCTTTTATGGCTACACCTTC	CASSVEGQGFYGYTF
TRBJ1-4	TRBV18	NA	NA	TGTGCCAGCTCACCACGTTCGGGGGAAAAACTGTTTTTT	CASSPRSGEKLFF
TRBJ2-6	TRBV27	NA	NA	TGTGCCAGCAGTTTTTGGGGGGTCGGGCCCGGGGCCAACGTCCTGACTTTC	CASSFWGVGPGANVLTF
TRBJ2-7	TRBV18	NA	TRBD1	TGTGCCAGCTCACCCCCGGTTAGGGGGCACACATACGAGCAGTACTTC	CASSPPVRGHTYEQYF
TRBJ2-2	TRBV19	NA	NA	TGTGCCAGTAGTATCCCCAGCCCGAGCACCGGGGAGCTGTTTTTT	CASSIPSPSTGELFF
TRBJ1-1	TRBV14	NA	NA	TGTGCCAGCAGCCAAGGACCTCAGGGGTTCACTGAAGCTTTCTTT	CASSQGPQGFTEAFF
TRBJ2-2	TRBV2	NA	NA	TGTGCCAGCAGTCCCATCACCGGGGAGCTGTTTTTT	CASSPITGELFF
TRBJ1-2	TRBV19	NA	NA	TGTGCCAGTAGTATAGCACAGGGTCACACCTTC	CASSIAQGHTF
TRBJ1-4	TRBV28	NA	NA	TGTGCCAGCAGCGAACAGGGCCTGAATGAAAAACTGTTTTTT	CASSEQGLNEKLFF
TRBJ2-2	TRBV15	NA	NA	TGTGCCACCAGCAGGGTAGGGAGGCCGGGGTCCGGGGAGCTGTTTTTT	CATSRVGRPGSGELFF
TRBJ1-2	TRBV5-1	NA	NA	TGCGCCAGCAGCTGGGTGGTCGGACCCAACTATGGCTACACCTTC	CASSWVVGPNYGYTF
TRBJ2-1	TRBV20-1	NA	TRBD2	TGCAGTGCTATTAGCGGGGAGCAGTTCTTC	CSAISGEQFF
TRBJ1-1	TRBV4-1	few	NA	TGCGCCAGCAGCCAAGAGGTGGCGACCCCCACTGAAGCTTTCTTT	CASSQEVATPTEAFF
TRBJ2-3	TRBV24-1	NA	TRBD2	TGTGCCACCAGTGAAGGACTAGCGGGAGGGCCCTCGGGAGATACGCAGTATTTT	CATSEGLAGGPSGDTQYF
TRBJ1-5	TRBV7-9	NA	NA	TGTGCCAGCAGCTTTTCCGCCACAACCCCTCAGCCCCAGCATTTT	CASSFSATTPQPQHF
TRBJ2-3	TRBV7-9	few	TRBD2	TGTGCCAGCAGCTTAGGAACTAGCGGGAGGCGGGATACGCAGTATTTT	CASSLGTSGRRDTQYF
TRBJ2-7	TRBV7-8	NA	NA	TGTGCCAGCAGCTTAGTCTCTCTAGCACCCTCGGGCGAGCAGTACTTC	CASSLVSLAPSGEQYF
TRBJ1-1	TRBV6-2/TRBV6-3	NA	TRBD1	TGTGCCAGCAGTTACTCTGGGACAGGAAATTTTTGGACTGAAGCTTTCTTT	CASSYSGTGNFWTEAFF
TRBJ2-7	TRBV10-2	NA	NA	TGCGCCAGCAGCTCTACCTACGAGCAGTACTTC	CASSSTYEQYF
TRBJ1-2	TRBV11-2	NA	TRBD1	TGTGCCAGCAGCCACCGACAGGGCTTGGTTGGCTACACCTTC	CASSHRQGLVGYTF
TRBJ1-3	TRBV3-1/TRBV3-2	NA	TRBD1	TGTGCCAGCAGCTCCAGGACAGGGTCCCGGACTTCTGGAAACACCATATATTTT	CASSSRTGSRTSGNTIYF
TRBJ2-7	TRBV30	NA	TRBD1	TGTGCCTGGAGTACGGGGACAGGGCAGTACTTC	CAWSTGTGQYF
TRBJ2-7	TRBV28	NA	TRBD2	TGTGCCAGCAGAATGATGGGGACTAGCGGGTTCTACGAGCAGTACTTC	CASRMMGTSGFYEQYF
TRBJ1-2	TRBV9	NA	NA	TGTGCCAGCAGCATAGGAGGGGAGGCTAACTATGGCTACACCTTC	CASSIGGEANYGYTF
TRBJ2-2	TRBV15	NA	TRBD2	TGTGCCACCAGCAGCGAACAGGGCGGACTAGCGGGGAACACCGGGGAGCTGTTTTTT	CATSSEQGGLAGNTGELFF
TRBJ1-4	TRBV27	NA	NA	TGTGCCAGCAGTCTCGGGGCGCGGAATGAAAAACTGTTTTTT	CASSLGARNEKLFF
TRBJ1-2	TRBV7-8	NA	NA	TGTGCCAGCAGCTCGACGATGTCTGATTACTATGGCTACACCTTC	CASSSTMSDYYGYTF
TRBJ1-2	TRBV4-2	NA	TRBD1	TGTGCCAGCAGCCAAGATGGGGGGGACAGGGATGGCTACACCTTC	CASSQDGGDRDGYTF
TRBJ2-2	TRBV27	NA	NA	TGTGCCAGCAGTTTGGACAGTACGAACACCGGGGAGCTGTTTTTT	CASSLDSTNTGELFF
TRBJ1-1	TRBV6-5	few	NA	TGTGCCAGCGGACATTGGGGCATGAACACTGAAGCTTTCTTT	CASGHWGMNTEAFF